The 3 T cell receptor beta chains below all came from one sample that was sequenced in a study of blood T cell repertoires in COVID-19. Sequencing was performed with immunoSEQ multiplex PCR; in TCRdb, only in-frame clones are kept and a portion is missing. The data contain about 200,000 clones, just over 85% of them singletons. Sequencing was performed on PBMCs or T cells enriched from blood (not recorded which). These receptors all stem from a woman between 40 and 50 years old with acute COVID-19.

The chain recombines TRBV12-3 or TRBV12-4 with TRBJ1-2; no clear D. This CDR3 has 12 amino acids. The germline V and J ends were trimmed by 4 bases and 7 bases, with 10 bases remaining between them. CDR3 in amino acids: CASSSGRLGYTF. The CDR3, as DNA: TGTGCCAGCAGTTCTGGAAGACTTGGCTACACCTTC.

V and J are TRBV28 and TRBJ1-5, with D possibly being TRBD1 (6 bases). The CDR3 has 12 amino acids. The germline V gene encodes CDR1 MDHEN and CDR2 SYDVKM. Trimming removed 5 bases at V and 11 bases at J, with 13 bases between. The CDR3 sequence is CASSSSKGAQHF. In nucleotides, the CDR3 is TGTGCCAGCAGTAGCAGTAAGGGGGCCCAGCATTTT.

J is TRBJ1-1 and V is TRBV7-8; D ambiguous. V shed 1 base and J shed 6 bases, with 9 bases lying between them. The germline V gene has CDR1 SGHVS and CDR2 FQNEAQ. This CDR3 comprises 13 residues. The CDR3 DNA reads TGTGCCAGCAGCTTAGGGCACAAAGCTGAAGCTTTCTTT. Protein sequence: CASSLGHKAEAFF. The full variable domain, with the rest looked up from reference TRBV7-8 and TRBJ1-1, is GAGVSQSPRYKVAKRGQDVALRCDPISGHVSLFWYQQALGQGPEFLTYFQNEAQLDKSGLPSDRFFAERPEGSVSTLKIQRTQQEDSAVYLCASSLGHKAEAFFGQGTRLTVV.